In this sample, the clone carrying this T cell receptor (beta chain) turned up many times. The TCR beta library used iRepertoire HTBI primers with Arm-PCR amplification of CDR3. TCRdb recomputed calls from the multiplex PCR reads with MiXCR, one row per CDR3 protein. The sample holds 400,000 to 550,000 distinct CDR3 sequences; approximately 16% are singletons and the top ten take around 23%. Germline CDR1 and CDR2: KGHSH and LQKENI. The CDR3 contains 16 residues. Trimming took off 2 bases at V and 2 bases at J, with 13 bases between the two ends. The sample is drawn from a study of regulatory T cells in long-lasting Graves disease. Time point given: newly diagnosed GD, antithyroid drugs for less than 3 months. RNA from PBMCs was the source of the TCR library. A further study also used this sample, focusing on T cells in Graves' hyperthyroidism and ophthalmopathy. That work contributes: Ophthalmopathy and stable hyperthyroidism were told apart by a 13 V-J model.

V is TRBV18 and J is TRBJ2-4; maybe TRBD1 (6 bases). This receptor was identified in a woman younger than 35 with Graves disease. This sample comprised peripheral blood mononuclear cells (PBMCs), obtained at new diagnosis, from a patient treated with antithyroid drugs. The CDR3 here is CASSPAQGLSKNIQYF. The CDR3, as DNA: TGTGCCAGCTCACCAGCCCAGGGGCTTTCCAAAAACATTCAGTACTTC. The full variable domain, in which reference TRBV18 and TRBJ2-4 provide the parts outside the CDR3, is NAGVMQNPRHLVRRRGQEARLRCSPMKGHSHVYWYRQLPEEGLKFMVYLQKENIIDESGMPKERFSAEFPKEGPSILRIQQVVRGDSAAYFCASSPAQGLSKNIQYFGAGTRLSVL.